This note documents a single T cell receptor (beta chain) sequence. What this receptor recognizes is not known. No base quality values were provided; no much bigger clone lies one nucleotide off. The record originates from a study of blood T cell repertoires in COVID-19 (dated by TCRdb to about 2020). About the full investigation: The collaborator samples originated in the United States, Italy and Spain and spanned the acute and convalescent phases of COVID-19. The material from the prospective study consisted of cDNA or gDNA derived from T cells, B-cell-depleted T cells, or PBMCs. Subjects who had been exposed to COVID-19, were actively infected with it, or had recovered from it provided the deeply sampled blood TCRbeta repertoires that made up the dataset. The repertoires were released in a freely available public database intended as a resource for research on the immune response to SARS-CoV-2. The samples were drawn from the first 160 participants of the ongoing ImmuneRACE study and from 950 to 1,500 subjects provided by 6 global collaborators. Sample metadata almost always included a de-identified subject ID, COVID-19 status, age in years and sex. Where available, HLA class I and class II types were obtained from metadata supplied by the sample provider rather than from assay-based typing.

Participants in the prospective study were enrolled through a virtual design, were aged about 18 to 90 years, and lived in 20 to 30 United States geographic areas. In the prospective study, cohorts were assigned on the basis of participant-reported clinical history obtained from a screening survey and a study questionnaire. For ImmuneRACE Cohort 3, a participant was defined as recovered based on two consecutive negative NP/OP PCR tests, clearance by a healthcare professional, or resolution of symptoms. Each participant in the prospective study had whole blood, serum and a nasopharyngeal or oropharyngeal swab collected by mobile phlebotomists. Additional blood draws and questionnaires over an approximately 2-month period could optionally be provided by prospective study participants. Blood samples from the prospective study were shipped frozen or at room temperature prior to DNA extraction. As encoded in the germline V gene (reference sequence), CDR1 is GTSNPN while CDR2 is SVGIG. The CDR3 numbers 15 residues from cysteine through phenylalanine. The kept DNA is CDR3 alone, 45 bases in frame from the first base. Here V drops 2 bases and J drops 5 bases, and the junction holds 9 bases not matched to any gene.

Study-level results and caveats: How much clinical and demographic metadata was included differed by source and by participant, and the metadata was provided uncurated.

TCRbeta CDR3 regions were amplified from genomic DNA using the immunoSEQ Assay, a bias-controlled multiplex PCR. As for the original processing: The number of nucleated cells in each sample was estimated by amplification of reference gene primers within the assay. Sequence reads were collapsed and filtered to measure the absolute abundance of every unique TCRbeta CDR3 rearrangement. Productive Simpson clonality was computed per sample as the square root of Simpson's diversity index over productive rearrangements. Entries here come from immuneACCESS through TCRdb and include only in-frame sequences with V and J called. Some clones fail to appear in such tables; in the studies checked, an unresolved V gene covers under half of the shortfall, and the cause of the remainder is unknown. V and J calls and clone size come straight from that table; D and trimming were deduced from the DNA. For this sample there are 350,000 to 400,000 clones; roughly 89% appear just once. The ten most abundant clones make up about 1.7% of the sample.

This receptor was identified in a woman aged 25-40 years who had recovered from COVID-19. The sequenced material came from PBMCs or T cells enriched from blood (not recorded which). The rearrangement joined TRBV30 to TRBJ2-5; TRBD1 fits 9 bases in the junction. The DNA sequence is as follows: TGTGCCTGGAGTACCACAGGGGGCGATTTGGAGACCCAGTACTTC. This yields the protein CAWSTTGGDLETQYF.